The 10 T cell receptor beta chains presented below share a single source sample, sequenced in a study of T cell responses to AZD1222 COVID-19 vaccine. Generated by immunoSEQ multiplex PCR, the TCRdb table keeps only in-frame clones and is missing some. The table lists over 150,000 clones, just over 85% of them singletons. The sample in question was peripheral blood, obtained 28 days after the second AZD1222 dose. These TCRs come from an adult who received the AZD1222 COVID-19 vaccine.

The gene calls are TRBV6-5 and TRBJ1-1, with D possibly being TRBD1 (6 bases). V was clipped by 5 bases and J by 7 bases, with 8 bases between them. Germline CDR1 is MNHEY and CDR2 is SVGAGI. CDR3 length: 11 residues. Written as DNA, the CDR3 is TGTGCCAGCAGTACGGACAGTGAAGCTTTCTTT. This translates into CASSTDSEAFF.

In its sample, this clone was seen once. The chain joins TRBV5-1 to TRBJ2-7, with D possibly matching TRBD1 (6 bases). V lost 5 bases and J lost 4, with 22 bases in between. Germline CDR1 and CDR2: SGHRS and YFSETQ. This CDR3 region has 16 residues. The CDR3 DNA reads as TGCGCCAGCAGTCCTCAGACAGGTCCATTCCATTACGAGCAGTACTTC. Translating gives CASSPQTGPFHYEQYF.

This clone was observed a few times. The V and J genes are TRBV4-2 and TRBJ2-7; TRBD1 matches at 9 bases. The V gene end was trimmed by 0 bases and the J gene end by 0 bases; junction bases not matched to a gene: 12. The CDR3 runs to 19 residues. Germline-derived CDR1 and CDR2 are LGHNA and YNFKEQ. For the CDR3, the DNA is TGTGCCAGCAGCCAAGATGGACCGGGAACAGGGGGCCTCTCCTACGAGCAGTACTTC. Residues: CASSQDGPGTGGLSYEQYF.

This chain uses TRBV2 with TRBJ2-7; tentatively, D is TRBD2 (5 bases). Germline-derived CDR1 and CDR2 are SNHLY and FYNNEI. The length of the CDR3 is 12 residues. V was clipped by 4 bases and J by 6 bases, with 10 bases between them. CDR3 protein: CASSAVRGEQYF. DNA for the CDR3: TGTGCCAGCAGTGCTGTTCGGGGCGAGCAGTACTTC.

The chain links TRBV6-6 to TRBJ1-1; 8 bases are shared with TRBD1. Per germline, CDR1 MNHNY and CDR2 SVGAGI (reference sequence). The trim removed 6 bases at V and 2 bases at J, leaving 5 bases unmatched. There are 14 residues in the CDR3. CDR3 DNA sequence: TGTGCCAGCAGAGGGACAGGAAGAAACACTGAAGCTTTCTTT. Amino acid sequence: CASRGTGRNTEAFF.

The rearrangement uses TRBV5-1 and TRBJ1-2, with 7 bases matching TRBD1. The CDR3 has 14 residues. V trimming: 0 bases; J trimming: 4 bases; junction bases outside the gene matches: 3. Germline values: CDR1 SGHRS, CDR2 YFSETQ. Here the CDR3 reads CASSLGTGSYGYTF. For the CDR3, the DNA is TGCGCCAGCAGCTTGGGGACAGGATCCTATGGCTACACCTTC.

V and J are TRBV9 and TRBJ2-5, with TRBD2 matching over 8 bases. V lost 0 bases to trimming and J lost 5 bases; unmatched junction nucleotides: 0. This CDR3 has 13 residues. CDR1 SGDLS and CDR2 YYNGEE come from the germline V gene. The CDR3 nucleotides are TGTGCCAGCAGCGTAGTAGCGGGGGAGACCCAGTACTTC. Encoded protein: CASSVVAGETQYF.

The chain recombines TRBV5-1 with TRBJ1-1, with TRBD1 matching over 9 bases. The CDR3 is 16 amino acids. Losses at the gene ends were 3 bases for V and 6 bases for J; bases not matched to a gene: 12. CDR1 is SGHRS and CDR2 is YFSETQ in the germline V gene. CDR3 coding DNA: TGCGCCAGCAGCTCGACTACCGGGACAGGGAGGTCTGAAGCTTTCTTT. Translating gives CASSSTTGTGRSEAFF.

V and J are TRBV30 and TRBJ1-6, with 8 bases lining up with TRBD1. Trimming at V came to 3 bases and at J to 7 bases, leaving 8 bases not matched to a gene. Germline loops: CDR1 GTSNPN, CDR2 SVGIG (reference sequence). The CDR3 loop spans 15 amino acids. The CDR3 is CAWSPETGVNSPLHF. CDR3 in DNA: TGTGCCTGGAGCCCCGAGACAGGGGTAAATTCACCCCTCCACTTT. Full variable domain (outside the CDR3, taken from reference TRBV30 and TRBJ1-6): SQTIHQWPATLVQPVGSPLSLECTVEGTSNPNLYWYRQAAGRGLQLLFYSVGIGQISSEVPQNLSASRPQDRQFILSSKKLLLSDSGFYLCAWSPETGVNSPLHFGNGTRLTVT.

This chain joins TRBV5-1 and TRBJ2-1; D may correspond to TRBD1 or TRBD2 (5 bases each). CDR1 and CDR2 (germline): SGHRS, YFSETQ. V lost 0 bases and J lost 6, with 13 bases in between. The CDR3 is made up of 15 amino acids. CDR3: CASSLAGANPNEQFF. The CDR3 DNA sequence: TGCGCCAGCAGCTTGGCCGGGGCTAACCCCAATGAGCAGTTCTTC. Variable domain in full (rest from reference TRBV5-1 and TRBJ2-1): KAGVTQTPRYLIKTRGQQVTLSCSPISGHRSVSWYQQTPGQGLQFLFEYFSETQRNKGNFPGRFSGRQFSNSRSEMNVSTLELGDSALYLCASSLAGANPNEQFFGPGTRLTVL.